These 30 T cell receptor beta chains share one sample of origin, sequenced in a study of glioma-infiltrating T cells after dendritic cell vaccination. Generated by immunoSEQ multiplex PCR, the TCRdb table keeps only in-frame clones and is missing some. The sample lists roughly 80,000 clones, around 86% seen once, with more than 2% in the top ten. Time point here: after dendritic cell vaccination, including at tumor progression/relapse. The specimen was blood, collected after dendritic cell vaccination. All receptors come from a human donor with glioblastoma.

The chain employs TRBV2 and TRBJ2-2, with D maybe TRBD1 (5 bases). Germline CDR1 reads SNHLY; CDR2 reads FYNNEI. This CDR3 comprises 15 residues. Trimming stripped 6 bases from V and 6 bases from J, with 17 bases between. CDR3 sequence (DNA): TGTGCCAGCAGAGTCGACAGCCAGGGCGCCGGGGAGCTGTTTTTT. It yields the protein CASRVDSQGAGELFF.

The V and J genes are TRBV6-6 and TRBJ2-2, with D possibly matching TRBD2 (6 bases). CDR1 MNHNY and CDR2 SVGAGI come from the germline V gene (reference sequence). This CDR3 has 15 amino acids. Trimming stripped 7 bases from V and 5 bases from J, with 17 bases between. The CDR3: CASKIASARTGELFF. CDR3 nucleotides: TGTGCCAGCAAAATCGCTAGCGCGCGTACCGGGGAGCTGTTTTTT.

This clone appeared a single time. In nucleotides, the CDR3 is TGTGCCAGCACCCATGGGGAGGGGAGCACTGAAGCTTTCTTT. Encoded protein: CASTHGEGSTEAFF. The chain employs TRBV6-4 and TRBJ1-1; weak D call: TRBD1 (5 bases). The CDR3 has 14 residues. Germline V gene lookup returns CDR1 MRHNA and CDR2 SNTAGT. Trimming took off 7 bases at V and 4 bases at J, with 16 bases between the two ends.

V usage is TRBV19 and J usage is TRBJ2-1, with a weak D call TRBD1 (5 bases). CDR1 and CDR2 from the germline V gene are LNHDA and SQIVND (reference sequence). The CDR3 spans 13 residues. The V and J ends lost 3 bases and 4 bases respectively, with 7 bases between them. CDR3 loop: CASSIRGYNEQFF. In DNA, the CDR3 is TGTGCCAGTAGTATTAGGGGATACAATGAGCAGTTCTTC.

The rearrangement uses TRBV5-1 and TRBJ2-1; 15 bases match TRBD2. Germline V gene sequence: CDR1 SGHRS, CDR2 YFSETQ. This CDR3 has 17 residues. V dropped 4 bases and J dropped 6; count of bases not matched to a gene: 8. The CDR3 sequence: CASSPGLAGGSGNEQFF. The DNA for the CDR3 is TGCGCCAGCAGCCCCGGACTAGCGGGGGGGTCGGGCAATGAGCAGTTCTTC.

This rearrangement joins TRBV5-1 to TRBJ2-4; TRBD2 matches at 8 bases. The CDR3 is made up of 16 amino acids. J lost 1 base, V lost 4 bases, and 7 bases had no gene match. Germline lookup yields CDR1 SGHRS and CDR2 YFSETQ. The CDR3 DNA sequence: TGCGCCAGCAGCACGACTAGCGAGTGGGCCAAAAACATTCAGTACTTC. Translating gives CASSTTSEWAKNIQYF.

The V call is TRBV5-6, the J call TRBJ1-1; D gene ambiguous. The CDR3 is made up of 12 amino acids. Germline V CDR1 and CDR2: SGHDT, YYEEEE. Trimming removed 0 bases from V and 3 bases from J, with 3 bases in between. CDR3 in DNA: TGTGCCAGCAGCTTGGCCTACACTGAAGCTTTCTTT. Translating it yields CASSLAYTEAFF.

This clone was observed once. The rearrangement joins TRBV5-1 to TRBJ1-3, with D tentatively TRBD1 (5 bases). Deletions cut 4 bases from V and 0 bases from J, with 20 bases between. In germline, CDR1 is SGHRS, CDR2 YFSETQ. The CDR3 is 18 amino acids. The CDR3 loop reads CASSPGGTVTTSGNTIYF. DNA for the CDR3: TGCGCCAGCAGCCCGGGGGGGACGGTCACAACCTCTGGAAACACCATATATTTT. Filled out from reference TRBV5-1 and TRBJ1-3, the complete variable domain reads KAGVTQTPRYLIKTRGQQVTLSCSPISGHRSVSWYQQTPGQGLQFLFEYFSETQRNKGNFPGRFSGRQFSNSRSEMNVSTLELGDSALYLCASSPGGTVTTSGNTIYFGEGSWLTVV.

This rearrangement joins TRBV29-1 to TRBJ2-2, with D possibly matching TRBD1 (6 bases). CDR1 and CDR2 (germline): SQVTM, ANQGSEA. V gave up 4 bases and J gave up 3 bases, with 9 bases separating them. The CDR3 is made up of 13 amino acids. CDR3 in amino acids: CSVATGYTGELFF. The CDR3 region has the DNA TGCAGCGTTGCAACAGGGTACACCGGGGAGCTGTTTTTT.

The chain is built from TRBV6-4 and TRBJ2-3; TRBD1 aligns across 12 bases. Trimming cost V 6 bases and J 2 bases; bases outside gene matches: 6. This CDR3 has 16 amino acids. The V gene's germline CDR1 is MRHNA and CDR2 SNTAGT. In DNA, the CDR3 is TGTGCCAGCAGCGTGGGGACAGGGGGCAACACAGATACGCAGTATTTT. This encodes CASSVGTGGNTDTQYF.

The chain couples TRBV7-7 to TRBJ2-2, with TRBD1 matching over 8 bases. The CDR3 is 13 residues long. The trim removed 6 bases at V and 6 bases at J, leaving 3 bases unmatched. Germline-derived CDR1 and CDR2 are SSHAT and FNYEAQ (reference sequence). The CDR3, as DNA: TGTGCCAGCAGTACAGGGGGTCCCGGGGAGCTGTTTTTT. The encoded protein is CASSTGGPGELFF.

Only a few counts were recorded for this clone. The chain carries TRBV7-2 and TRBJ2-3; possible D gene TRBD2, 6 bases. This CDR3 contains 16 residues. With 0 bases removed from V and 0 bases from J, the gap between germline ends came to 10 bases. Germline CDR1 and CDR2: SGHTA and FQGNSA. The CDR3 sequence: CASSLAWAGSTDTQYF. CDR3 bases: TGTGCCAGCAGCTTAGCGTGGGCGGGAAGCACAGATACGCAGTATTTT.

CDR3 loop: CASSFDLGETMNTEAFF. The CDR3 bases are TGCGCCAGCAGCTTCGACCTCGGGGAGACTATGAACACTGAAGCTTTCTTT. This chain links TRBV5-1 with TRBJ1-1; D unclear. This CDR3 spans 17 amino acids. The V gene's germline CDR1 is SGHRS and CDR2 YFSETQ. V shed 2 bases and J shed 0 bases, with 17 bases lying between them.

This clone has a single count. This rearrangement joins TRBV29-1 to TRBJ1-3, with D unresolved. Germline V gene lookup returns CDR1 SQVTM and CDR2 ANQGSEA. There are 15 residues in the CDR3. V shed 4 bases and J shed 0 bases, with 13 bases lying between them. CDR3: CSVAYKEGSGNTIYF. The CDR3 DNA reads TGCAGCGTTGCCTACAAGGAGGGCTCTGGAAACACCATATATTTT.

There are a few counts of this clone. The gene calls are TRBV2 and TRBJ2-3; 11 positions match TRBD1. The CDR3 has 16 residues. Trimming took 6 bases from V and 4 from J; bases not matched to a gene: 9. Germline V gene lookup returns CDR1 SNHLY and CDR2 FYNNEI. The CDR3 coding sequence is TGTGCCAGCAGAAGAGGACCGGGACAGGGGGCAGATACGCAGTATTTT. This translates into CASRRGPGQGADTQYF.

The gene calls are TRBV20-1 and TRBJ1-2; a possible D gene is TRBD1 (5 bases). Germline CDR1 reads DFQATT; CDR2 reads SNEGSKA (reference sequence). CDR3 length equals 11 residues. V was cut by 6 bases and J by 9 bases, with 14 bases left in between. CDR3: CSAGSGVSYTF. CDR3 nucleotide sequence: TGCAGTGCCGGGTCGGGGGTCAGCTACACCTTC.

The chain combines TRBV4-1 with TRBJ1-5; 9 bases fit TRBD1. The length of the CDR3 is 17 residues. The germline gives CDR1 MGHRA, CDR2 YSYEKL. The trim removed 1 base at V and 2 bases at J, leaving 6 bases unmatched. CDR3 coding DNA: TGCGCCAGCAGCCAAGGCCTCCGGACAGGGGGCAATCAGCCCCAGCATTTT. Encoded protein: CASSQGLRTGGNQPQHF.

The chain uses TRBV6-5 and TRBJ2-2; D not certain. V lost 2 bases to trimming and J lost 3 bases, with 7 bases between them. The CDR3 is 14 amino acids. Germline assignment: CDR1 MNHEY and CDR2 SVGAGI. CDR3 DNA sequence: TGTGCCAGCAGTTACACTACGGACACCGGGGAGCTGTTTTTT. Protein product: CASSYTTDTGELFF.

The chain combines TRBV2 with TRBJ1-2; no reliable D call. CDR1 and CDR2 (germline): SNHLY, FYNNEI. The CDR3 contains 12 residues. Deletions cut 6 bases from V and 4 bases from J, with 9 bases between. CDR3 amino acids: CASRRESYGYTF. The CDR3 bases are TGTGCCAGCAGGCGAGAGAGCTATGGCTACACCTTC. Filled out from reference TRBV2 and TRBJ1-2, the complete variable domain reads EPEVTQTPSHQVTQMGQEVILRCVPISNHLYFYWYRQILGQKVEFLVSFYNNEISEKSEIFDDQFSVERPDGSNFTLKIRSTKLEDSAMYFCASRRESYGYTFGSGTRLTVV.

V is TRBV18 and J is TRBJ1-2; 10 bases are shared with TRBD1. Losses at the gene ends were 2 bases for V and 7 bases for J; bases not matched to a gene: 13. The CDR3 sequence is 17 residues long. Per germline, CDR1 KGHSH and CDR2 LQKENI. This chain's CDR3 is CASSPIVDRGAFGGYTF. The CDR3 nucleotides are TGTGCCAGCTCACCAATAGTGGACAGGGGGGCCTTCGGTGGCTACACCTTC. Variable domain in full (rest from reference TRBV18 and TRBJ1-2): NAGVMQNPRHLVRRRGQEARLRCSPMKGHSHVYWYRQLPEEGLKFMVYLQKENIIDESGMPKERFSAEFPKEGPSILRIQQVVRGDSAAYFCASSPIVDRGAFGGYTFGSGTRLTVV.

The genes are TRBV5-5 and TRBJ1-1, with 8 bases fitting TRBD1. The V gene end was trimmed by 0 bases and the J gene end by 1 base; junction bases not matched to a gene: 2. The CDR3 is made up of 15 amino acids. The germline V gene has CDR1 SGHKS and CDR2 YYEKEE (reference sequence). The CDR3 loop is CASSLDRGSNTEAFF. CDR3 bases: TGTGCCAGCAGCTTGGACAGGGGGTCGAACACTGAAGCTTTCTTT.

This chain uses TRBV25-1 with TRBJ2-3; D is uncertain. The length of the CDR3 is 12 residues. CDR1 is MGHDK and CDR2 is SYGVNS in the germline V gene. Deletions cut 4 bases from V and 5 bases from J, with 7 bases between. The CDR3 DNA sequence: TGTGCCAGCAGTGCCCTCGGAGATACGCAGTATTTT. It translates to CASSALGDTQYF.

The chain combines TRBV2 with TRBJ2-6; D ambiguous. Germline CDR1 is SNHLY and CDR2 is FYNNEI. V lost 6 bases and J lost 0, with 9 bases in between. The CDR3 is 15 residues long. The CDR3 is CASRQLGSGANVLTF. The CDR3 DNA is TGTGCCAGCAGGCAGCTAGGCTCTGGGGCCAACGTCCTGACTTTC. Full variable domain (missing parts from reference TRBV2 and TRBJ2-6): EPEVTQTPSHQVTQMGQEVILRCVPISNHLYFYWYRQILGQKVEFLVSFYNNEISEKSEIFDDQFSVERPDGSNFTLKIRSTKLEDSAMYFCASRQLGSGANVLTFGAGSRLTVL.

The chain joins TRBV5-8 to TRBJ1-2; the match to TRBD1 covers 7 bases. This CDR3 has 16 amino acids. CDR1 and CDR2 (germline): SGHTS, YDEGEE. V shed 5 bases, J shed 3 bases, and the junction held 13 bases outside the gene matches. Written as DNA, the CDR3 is TGTGCCAGCAGTTTTCGATCGACAGGGCTCGACTATGGCTACACCTTC. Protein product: CASSFRSTGLDYGYTF.

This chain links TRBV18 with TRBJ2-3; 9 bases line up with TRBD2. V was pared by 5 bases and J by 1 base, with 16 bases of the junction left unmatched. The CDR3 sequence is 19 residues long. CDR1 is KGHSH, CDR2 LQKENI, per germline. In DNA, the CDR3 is TGTGCCAGCTCAACCAGGGCCCGACTTCGGACTAGCGGCACAGATACGCAGTATTTT. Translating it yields CASSTRARLRTSGTDTQYF. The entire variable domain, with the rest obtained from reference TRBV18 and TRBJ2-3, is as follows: NAGVMQNPRHLVRRRGQEARLRCSPMKGHSHVYWYRQLPEEGLKFMVYLQKENIIDESGMPKERFSAEFPKEGPSILRIQQVVRGDSAAYFCASSTRARLRTSGTDTQYFGPGTRLTVL.

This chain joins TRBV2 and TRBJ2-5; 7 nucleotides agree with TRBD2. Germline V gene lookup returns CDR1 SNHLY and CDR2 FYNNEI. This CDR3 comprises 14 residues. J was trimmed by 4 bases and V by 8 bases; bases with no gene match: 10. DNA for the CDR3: TGTGCCAGCCTCCGGGCGGGGGTAGGAGAGACCCAGTACTTC. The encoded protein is CASLRAGVGETQYF.

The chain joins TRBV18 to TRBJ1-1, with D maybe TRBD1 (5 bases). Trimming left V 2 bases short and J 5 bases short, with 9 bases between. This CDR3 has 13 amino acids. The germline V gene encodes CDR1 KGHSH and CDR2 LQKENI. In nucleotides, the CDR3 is TGTGCCAGCTCACCAAGGGGTGGAACTGAAGCTTTCTTT. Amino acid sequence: CASSPRGGTEAFF. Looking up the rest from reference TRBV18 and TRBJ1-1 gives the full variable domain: NAGVMQNPRHLVRRRGQEARLRCSPMKGHSHVYWYRQLPEEGLKFMVYLQKENIIDESGMPKERFSAEFPKEGPSILRIQQVVRGDSAAYFCASSPRGGTEAFFGQGTRLTVV.

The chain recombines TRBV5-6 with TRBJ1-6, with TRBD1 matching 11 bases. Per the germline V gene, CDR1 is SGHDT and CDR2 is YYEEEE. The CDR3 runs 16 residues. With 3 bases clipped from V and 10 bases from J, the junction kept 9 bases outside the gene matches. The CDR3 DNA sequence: TGTGCCAGCAGCTCGGACAGGGGGCTAGGTCGGTCACCCCTCCACTTT. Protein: CASSSDRGLGRSPLHF.

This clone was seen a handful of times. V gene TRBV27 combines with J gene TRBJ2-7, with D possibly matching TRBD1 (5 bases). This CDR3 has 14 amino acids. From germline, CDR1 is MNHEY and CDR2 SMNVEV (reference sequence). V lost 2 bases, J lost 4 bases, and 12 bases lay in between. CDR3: CASSLTAGWYEQYF. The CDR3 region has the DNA TGTGCCAGCAGTTTAACGGCAGGGTGGTACGAGCAGTACTTC.

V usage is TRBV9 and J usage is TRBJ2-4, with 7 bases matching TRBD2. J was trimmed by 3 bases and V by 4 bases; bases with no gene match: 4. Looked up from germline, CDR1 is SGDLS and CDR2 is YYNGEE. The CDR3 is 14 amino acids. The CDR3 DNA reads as TGTGCCAGCAGCTTGGGGGGGGACAAAAACATTCAGTACTTC. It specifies CASSLGGDKNIQYF. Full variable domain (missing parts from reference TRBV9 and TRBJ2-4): DSGVTQTPKHLITATGQRVTLRCSPRSGDLSVYWYQQSLDQGLQFLIQYYNGEERAKGNILERFSAQQFPDLHSELNLSSLELGDSALYFCASSLGGDKNIQYFGAGTRLSVL.